This paragraph covers one TCR beta chain sequence. No antigen is known for it. cDNA libraries for TCR alpha and TCR beta, carrying sample barcodes and UMIs, came from 5'RACE with constant-segment primers. TCRdb called the 5' RACE reads again in MiXCR, with one record for every CDR3 protein. Of some 300,000 distinct CDR3 sequences in the sample, roughly a fifth are singletons; the top ten hold roughly 20%. This sample stems from a study of T-cell memory formation after mild COVID-19. As for the study in general: Among the donors, TCR clusters were largely specific to each donor.

The CDR3 runs to 14 residues. Trimming took off 4 bases at V and 3 bases at J, with 9 bases between the two ends. Findings of the study overall: Most CD4+ clones that shrank were in CM and EM, while CD8+ ones turned up in EMRA. Contracting clones from day 15 to 85 showed balanced CD4/CD8; later expanders favored CD4+.

This clonotype was obtained from a man between 18 and 35 years old who had mild COVID-19 (a few samples of this study predate the infection). Cell type and time point are not known. V is TRBV12-3 or TRBV12-4 and J is TRBJ2-2; D is unclear. Sequenced material: PBMCs or a T cell subset sorted from them (not recorded which). CDR3: CASSYQKDTGELFF. The CDR3 DNA is TGTGCCAGCAGTTATCAGAAAGACACCGGGGAGCTGTTTTTT.